This T cell receptor beta chain was captured by sequencing in a study of shared clonotypes between healthy human individuals. The germline gives CDR1 SEHNR, CDR2 FQNEAQ (reference sequence). J lost 2 bases, V lost 5 bases, and 7 bases had no gene match. The CDR3 contains 15 residues. Assay: immunoSEQ multiplex PCR; the TCRdb copy retains only in-frame clones and omits some. The top ten hold around 12% of the sample, which has over 400,000 clones, around 73% seen once. Input material: PBMCs. The TCR originated in a woman between 40 and 55 years old in good health. Some clones in this sample may be carry-over from other donors' samples. The chain links TRBV7-9 to TRBJ2-7, with 9 bases aligning to TRBD2. CDR3 loop: CASSPFLAGPYEQYF. The CDR3 DNA reads as TGTGCCAGCAGCCCGTTTCTAGCGGGACCCTACGAGCAGTACTTC.